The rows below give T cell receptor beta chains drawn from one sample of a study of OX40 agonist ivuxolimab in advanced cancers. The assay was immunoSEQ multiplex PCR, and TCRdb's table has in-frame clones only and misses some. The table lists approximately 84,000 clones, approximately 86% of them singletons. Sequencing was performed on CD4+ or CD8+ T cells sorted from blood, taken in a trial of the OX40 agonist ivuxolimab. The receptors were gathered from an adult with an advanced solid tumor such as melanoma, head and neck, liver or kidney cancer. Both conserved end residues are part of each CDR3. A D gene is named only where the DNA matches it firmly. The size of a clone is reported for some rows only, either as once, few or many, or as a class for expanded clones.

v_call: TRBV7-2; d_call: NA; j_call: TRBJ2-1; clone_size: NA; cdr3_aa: CASSLSGTYNEQFF; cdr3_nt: TGTGCCAGCAGCTTATCCGGAACCTACAATGAGCAGTTCTTC
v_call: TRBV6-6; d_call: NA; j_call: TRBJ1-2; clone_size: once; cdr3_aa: CASSSRDIYYYGYTF; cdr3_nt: TGTGCCAGCAGTTCCCGGGACATTTACTACTATGGCTACACCTTC
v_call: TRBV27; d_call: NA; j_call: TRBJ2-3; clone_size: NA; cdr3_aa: CASRLTGDTDTQYF; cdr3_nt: TGTGCCAGCAGATTAACGGGGGACACAGATACGCAGTATTTT
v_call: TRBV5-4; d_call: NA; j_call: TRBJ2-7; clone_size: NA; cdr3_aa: CASSLEGNSYEQYF; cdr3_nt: TGTGCCAGCAGCTTGGAAGGCAACTCCTACGAGCAGTACTTC
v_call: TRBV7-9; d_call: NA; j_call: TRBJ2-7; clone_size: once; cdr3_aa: CASSLQGKGSSYEQYF; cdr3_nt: TGTGCCAGCAGCTTACAGGGAAAAGGTTCATCCTACGAGCAGTACTTC
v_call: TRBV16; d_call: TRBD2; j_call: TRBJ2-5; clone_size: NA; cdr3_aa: CASSLGLKETQYF; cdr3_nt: TGTGCCAGCAGCTTGGGACTAAAAGAGACCCAGTACTTC
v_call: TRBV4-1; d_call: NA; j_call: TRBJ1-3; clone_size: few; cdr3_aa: CASSQERGSSGNTIYF; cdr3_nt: TGCGCCAGCAGCCAAGAGAGGGGGAGCTCGGGAAACACCATATATTTT
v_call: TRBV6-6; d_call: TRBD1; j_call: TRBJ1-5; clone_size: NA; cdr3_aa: CASSRGTGGSNQPQHF; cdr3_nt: TGTGCCAGCAGCCGCGGGACAGGGGGCAGCAATCAGCCCCAGCATTTT
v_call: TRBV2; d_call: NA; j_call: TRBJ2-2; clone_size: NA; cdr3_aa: CASREIAAGAGELFF; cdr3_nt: TGTGCCAGCAGAGAGATAGCGGCTGGCGCCGGGGAGCTGTTTTTT
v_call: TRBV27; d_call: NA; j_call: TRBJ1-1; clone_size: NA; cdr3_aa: CASSYREKNTEAFF; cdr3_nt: TGTGCCAGCAGTTACAGGGAAAAGAACACTGAAGCTTTCTTT
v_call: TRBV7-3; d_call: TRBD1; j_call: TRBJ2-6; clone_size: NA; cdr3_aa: CASSTGQGANVLTF; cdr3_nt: TGTGCCAGCAGTACGGGACAGGGGGCCAACGTCCTGACTTTC
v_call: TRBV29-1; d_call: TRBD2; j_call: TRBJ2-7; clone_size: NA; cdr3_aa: CSVQTSGRAEQYF; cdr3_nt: TGCAGCGTTCAGACTAGCGGGAGGGCAGAGCAGTACTTC
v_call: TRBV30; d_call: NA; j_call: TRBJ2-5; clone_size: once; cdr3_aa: CAWRRVEETQYF; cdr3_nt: TGTGCCTGGCGGAGGGTGGAAGAGACCCAGTACTTC
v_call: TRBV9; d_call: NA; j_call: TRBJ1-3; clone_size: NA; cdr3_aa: CASSVGGPLSGNTIYF; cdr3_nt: TGTGCCAGCAGCGTAGGCGGGCCACTCTCTGGAAACACCATATATTTT
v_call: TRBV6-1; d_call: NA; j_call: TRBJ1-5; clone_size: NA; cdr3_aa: CASSEINRSNQPQHF; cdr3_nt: TGTGCCAGCAGTGAAATCAACAGGAGCAATCAGCCCCAGCATTTT
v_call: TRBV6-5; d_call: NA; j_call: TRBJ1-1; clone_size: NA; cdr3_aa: CASSVKDANTEAFF; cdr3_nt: TGTGCCAGCAGTGTCAAGGATGCGAACACTGAAGCTTTCTTT
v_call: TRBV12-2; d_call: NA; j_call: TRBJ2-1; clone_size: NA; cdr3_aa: CASRSRGRLASSYNEQFF; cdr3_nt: TGTGCAAGTCGCTCTAGAGGACGGCTAGCCAGCTCCTACAATGAGCAGTTCTTC
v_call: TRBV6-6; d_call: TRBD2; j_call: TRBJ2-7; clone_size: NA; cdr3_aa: CASSGLAGVEHEQYF; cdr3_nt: TGTGCCAGCAGCGGACTAGCGGGAGTCGAACACGAGCAGTACTTC
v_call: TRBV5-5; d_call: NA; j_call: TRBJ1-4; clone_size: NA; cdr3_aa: CASSLVTGTNEKLFF; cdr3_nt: TGTGCCAGCAGCTTGGTAACAGGGACAAATGAAAAACTGTTTTTT
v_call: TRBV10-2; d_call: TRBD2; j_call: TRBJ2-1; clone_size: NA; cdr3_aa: CASSEGGRARNEQFF; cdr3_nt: TGCGCCAGCAGTGAAGGCGGGAGGGCCCGGAATGAGCAGTTCTTC
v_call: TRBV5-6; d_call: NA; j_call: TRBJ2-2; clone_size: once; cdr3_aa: CASSLTPTGELFF; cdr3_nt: TGTGCCAGCAGCTTGACACCAACCGGGGAGCTGTTTTTT
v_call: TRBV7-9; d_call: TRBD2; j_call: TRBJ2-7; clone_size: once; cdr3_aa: CASSPMGRDYEQYF; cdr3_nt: TGTGCCAGCAGCCCCATGGGGAGGGACTACGAGCAGTACTTC
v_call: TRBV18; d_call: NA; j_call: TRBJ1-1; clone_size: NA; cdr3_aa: CASSPIHRNTEAFF; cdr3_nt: TGTGCCAGCTCACCTATACATCGGAACACTGAAGCTTTCTTT
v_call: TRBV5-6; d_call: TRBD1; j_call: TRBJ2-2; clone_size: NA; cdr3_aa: CASSRLGQGGTGELFF; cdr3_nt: TGTGCCAGCAGCCGGCTGGGACAGGGGGGGACCGGGGAGCTGTTTTTT
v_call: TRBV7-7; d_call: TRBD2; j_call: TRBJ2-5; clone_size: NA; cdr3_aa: CASSLVGLAEETQYF; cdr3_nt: TGTGCCAGCAGCTTAGTAGGACTAGCGGAAGAGACCCAGTACTTC
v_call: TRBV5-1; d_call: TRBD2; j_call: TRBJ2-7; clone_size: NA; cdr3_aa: CASSLGLTSEVYEQYF; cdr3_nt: TGCGCCAGCAGCTTGGGACTGACTAGCGAAGTTTACGAGCAGTACTTC
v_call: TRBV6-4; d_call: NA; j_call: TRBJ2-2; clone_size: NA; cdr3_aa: CASSILGNTGELFF; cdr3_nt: TGTGCCAGCAGTATATTAGGGAACACCGGGGAGCTGTTTTTT
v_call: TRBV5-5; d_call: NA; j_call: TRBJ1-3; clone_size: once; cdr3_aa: CASSLDHTGNTIYF; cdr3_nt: TGTGCCAGCAGCTTGGACCATACTGGAAACACCATATATTTT
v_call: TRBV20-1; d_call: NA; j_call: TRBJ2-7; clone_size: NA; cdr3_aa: CSAWQPYEQYF; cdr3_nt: TGCAGTGCGTGGCAGCCCTACGAGCAGTACTTC
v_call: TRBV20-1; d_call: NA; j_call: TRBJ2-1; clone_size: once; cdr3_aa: CSAKLIEQFF; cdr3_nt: TGCAGTGCTAAGCTTATTGAGCAGTTCTTC
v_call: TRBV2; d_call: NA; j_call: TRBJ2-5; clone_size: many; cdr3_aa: CASSDLEGVFETQYF; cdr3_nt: TGTGCCAGCAGTGACTTGGAAGGGGTCTTTGAGACCCAGTACTTC
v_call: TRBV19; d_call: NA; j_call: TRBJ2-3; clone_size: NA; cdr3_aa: CASSNVGGSTDTQYF; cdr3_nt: TGTGCCAGTAGTAACGTCGGGGGAAGCACAGATACGCAGTATTTT
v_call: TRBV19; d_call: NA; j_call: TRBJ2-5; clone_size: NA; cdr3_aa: CASSISETQYF; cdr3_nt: TGTGCCAGTAGTATTTCTGAGACCCAGTACTTC
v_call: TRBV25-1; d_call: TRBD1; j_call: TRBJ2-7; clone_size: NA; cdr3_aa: CASRGGGDRGYEQYF; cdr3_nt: TGTGCCAGCAGGGGGGGAGGAGACAGGGGGTACGAGCAGTACTTC
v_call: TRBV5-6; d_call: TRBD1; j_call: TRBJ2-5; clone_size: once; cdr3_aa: CASSSGQGGWKTQYF; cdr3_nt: TGTGCCAGCAGCTCCGGACAGGGAGGATGGAAGACCCAGTACTTC
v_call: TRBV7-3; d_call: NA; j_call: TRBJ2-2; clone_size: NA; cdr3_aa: CASSLGGFGELFF; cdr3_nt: TGTGCCAGCAGCTTGGGTGGCTTCGGGGAGCTGTTTTTT
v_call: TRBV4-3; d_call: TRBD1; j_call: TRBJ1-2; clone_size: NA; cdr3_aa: CASSQEARQGAYGYTF; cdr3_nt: TGCGCCAGCAGCCAAGAGGCAAGACAGGGGGCCTATGGCTACACCTTC
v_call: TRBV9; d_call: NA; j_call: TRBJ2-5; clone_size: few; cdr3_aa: CASSPSGGPKFQETQYF; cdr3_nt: TGTGCCAGCAGCCCCTCCGGGGGACCTAAGTTCCAAGAGACCCAGTACTTC
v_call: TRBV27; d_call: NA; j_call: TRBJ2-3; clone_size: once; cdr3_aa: CASTRTHTDTQYF; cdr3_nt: TGTGCCAGCACTCGAACTCACACAGATACGCAGTATTTT
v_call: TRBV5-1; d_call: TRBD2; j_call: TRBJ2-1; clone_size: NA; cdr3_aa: CASSPIPSGSSYNEQFF; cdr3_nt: TGCGCCAGCAGCCCGATTCCTAGCGGGAGCTCCTACAATGAGCAGTTCTTC
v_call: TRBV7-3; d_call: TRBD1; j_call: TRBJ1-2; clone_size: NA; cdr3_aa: CASSLTGTASGYTF; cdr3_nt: TGTGCCAGCAGCTTGACCGGGACAGCGAGTGGCTACACCTTC
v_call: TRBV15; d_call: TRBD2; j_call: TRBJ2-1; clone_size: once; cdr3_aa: CATSRATSTSGSHNEQFF; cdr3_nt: TGTGCCACCAGCAGAGCGACTTCGACTAGCGGGAGCCACAATGAGCAGTTCTTC
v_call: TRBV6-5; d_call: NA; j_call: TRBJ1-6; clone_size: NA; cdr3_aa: CASSYSKADNSPLHF; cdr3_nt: TGTGCCAGCAGTTACTCGAAGGCAGACAATTCACCCCTCCACTTT
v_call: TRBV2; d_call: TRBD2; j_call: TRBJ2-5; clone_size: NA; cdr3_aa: CASSEGSGGRWETQYF; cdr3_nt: TGTGCCAGCAGTGAAGGTAGCGGGGGAAGGTGGGAGACCCAGTACTTC
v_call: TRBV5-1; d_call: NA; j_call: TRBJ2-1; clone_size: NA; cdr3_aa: CASSASGFDYNEQFF; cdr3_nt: TGCGCCAGCAGCGCCTCCGGGTTTGACTACAATGAGCAGTTCTTC
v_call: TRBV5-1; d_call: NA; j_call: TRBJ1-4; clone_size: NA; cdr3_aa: CASSRQTRATNEKLFF; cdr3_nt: TGCGCCAGCAGCCGACAGACGCGTGCAACTAATGAAAAACTGTTTTTT
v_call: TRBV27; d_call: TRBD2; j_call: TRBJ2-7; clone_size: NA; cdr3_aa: CASSLPGLAATSYEQYF; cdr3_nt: TGTGCCAGCAGTTTACCCGGACTAGCGGCCACCTCCTACGAGCAGTACTTC
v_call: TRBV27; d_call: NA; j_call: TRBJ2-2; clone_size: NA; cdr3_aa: CASSFDRGGIGELFF; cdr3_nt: TGTGCCAGCAGTTTCGACAGGGGAGGGATCGGGGAGCTGTTTTTT
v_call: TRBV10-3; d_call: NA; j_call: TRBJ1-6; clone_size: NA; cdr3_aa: CAISESNQVTPPLHF; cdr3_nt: TGTGCCATCAGTGAGTCTAATCAGGTCACTCCACCCCTCCACTTT
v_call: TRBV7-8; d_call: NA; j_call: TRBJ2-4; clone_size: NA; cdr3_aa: CASSGVSNIQYF; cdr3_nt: TGTGCCAGCAGCGGGGTTTCAAACATTCAGTACTTC
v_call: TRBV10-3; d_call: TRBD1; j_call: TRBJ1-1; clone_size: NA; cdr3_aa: CAIRATGDTEAFF; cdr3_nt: TGTGCCATCAGGGCAACAGGGGATACTGAAGCTTTCTTT
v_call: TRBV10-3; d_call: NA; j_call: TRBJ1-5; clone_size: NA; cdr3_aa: CAIRTPGQPQHF; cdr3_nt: TGTGCCATCAGGACTCCAGGGCAGCCCCAGCATTTT
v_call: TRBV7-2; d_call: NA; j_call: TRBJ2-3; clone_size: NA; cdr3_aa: CASRLWGGASDTQYF; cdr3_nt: TGTGCCAGCAGGCTATGGGGGGGCGCATCAGATACGCAGTATTTT
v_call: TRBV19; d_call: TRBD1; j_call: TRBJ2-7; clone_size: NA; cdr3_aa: CASSTRETGREQYF; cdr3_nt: TGTGCCAGTAGTACTAGGGAGACAGGGCGCGAGCAGTACTTC